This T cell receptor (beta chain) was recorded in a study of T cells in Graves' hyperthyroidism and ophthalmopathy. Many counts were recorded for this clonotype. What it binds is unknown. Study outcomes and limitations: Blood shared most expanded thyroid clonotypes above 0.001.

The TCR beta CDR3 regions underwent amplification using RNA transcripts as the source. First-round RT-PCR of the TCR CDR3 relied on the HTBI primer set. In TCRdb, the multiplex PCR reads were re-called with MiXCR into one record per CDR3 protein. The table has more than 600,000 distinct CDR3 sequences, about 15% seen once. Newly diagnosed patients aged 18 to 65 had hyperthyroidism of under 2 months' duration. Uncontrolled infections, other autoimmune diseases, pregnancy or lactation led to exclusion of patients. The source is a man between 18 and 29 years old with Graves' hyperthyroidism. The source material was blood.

For the CDR3, the DNA is TGTGCCAGCAGCCCTTCGGTAGGGTCCGATACGCAGTATTTT. Protein sequence: CASSPSVGSDTQYF. This chain links TRBV7-9 with TRBJ2-3; D uncertain. Germline-derived CDR1 and CDR2 are SEHNR and FQNEAQ (reference sequence). The CDR3 extends over 14 amino acids. Trimming shortened V by 5 bases and J by 6 bases, and 15 bases separated the two germline ends.